Described below is a single T cell receptor (beta chain) sequence and its context. Other DNA sequences from this sample encode an identical CDR3 as well. The data derive from a study of blood T cell repertoires in COVID-19. V lost 3 bases and J lost 6, with 7 bases in between. This CDR3 is 12 amino acids long. CDR1 and CDR2 (germline): SEHNR, FQNEAQ (reference sequence). Data came from immunoSEQ multiplex PCR; TCRdb stores just in-frame clones and leaves some out. The data show 250,000 to 300,000 clones, with 70% to 90% seen just once and under 2.5% held by the top ten. Sequencing used PBMCs or T cells enriched from blood (not recorded which). This rearrangement joins TRBV7-9 to TRBJ2-3; D gene uncertain. The clonotype was recovered from a woman between 55 and 75 years old in a cohort exposed to, infected with or recovered from COVID-19 (not recorded which). The CDR3, as DNA: TGTGCCAGCAGCTTGAGTTCGGATACGCAGTATTTT. As protein: CASSLSSDTQYF.